The clone carrying this T cell receptor beta chain was recorded a few times. Different DNA sequences within this sample yield the same CDR3. The data originate from a study of blood T cell repertoires in COVID-19. Study context: Italy, Spain and the United States were the sources of the convalescent and acute COVID-19 samples. The cDNA or gDNA used as material had been derived from T cells, B-cell-depleted T cells, or PBMCs.

This CDR3 contains 14 residues. Germline CDR1 and CDR2: MNHEY and SVGEGT. The junction had 2 bases not matched to a gene; V was cut back by 2 bases and J by 3 bases. Original processing methods: Using reference gene primer amplification, nucleated cell counts were estimated. Using immunoSEQ multiplex PCR, the repertoire was profiled, and TCRdb retains in-frame clones only, with some absent. V, J and clone size reflect that table, while D and trimming were determined from the DNA. The sample gives more than 95,000 clones, 65% to 90% of which show up once; around 4.8% is in the top ten. The source is a man between 60 and 75 years old with acute or convalescent COVID-19. Sequences were obtained from peripheral blood. V and J are TRBV6-2 or TRBV6-3 and TRBJ1-2; TRBD1 matches 8 bases. CDR3 region: CASSYDRGDYGYTF. CDR3 sequence (DNA): TGTGCCAGCAGTTACGACAGGGGAGACTATGGCTACACCTTC.